The next 10 T cell receptor beta chains were all read from a single sample in a study of CD8+ T cells in alopecia areata (dated by TCRdb to 2017 to 2018). In light of the paper, this sample's treatment or condition label describes: oral pan-JAK inhibitor, 5-10 mg twice daily. Libraries were constructed by the immunoSEQ multiplex PCR assay. For TCR sequencing, RNA was extracted from every sample and reverse transcribed into cDNA to serve as template. TCRdb took this table from immuneACCESS and kept in-frame rearrangements with V and J called. Such tables lack part of the clones; where checked against another copy, unresolved V genes explain under half of the gap, and the rest is unexplained. This sample is represented by about 260,000 clones; about three fifths of them were singletons. Jointly, the top ten make up around 0.92% of the sample. Material: CD4+ T cells sorted from blood, obtained at week 52, from a patient treated with tofacitinib. The receptors were sampled from a human donor with alopecia areata.

The rearrangement uses TRBV29-1 and TRBJ2-7, with a tentative D call TRBD2 (6 bases). The CDR3 is made up of 13 amino acids. Germline assignment: CDR1 SQVTM and CDR2 ANQGSEA. Trimming took off 6 bases at V and 3 bases at J, with 15 bases between the two ends. The CDR3, as DNA: TGCAGCGTGGACGGGGGAAAACTCTACGAGCAGTACTTC. Protein product: CSVDGGKLYEQYF.

This clone was recorded a few times. The genes are TRBV7-2 and TRBJ1-6; D gene unclear. V was trimmed by 3 bases and J by 0 bases, leaving 12 bases between them. CDR1 and CDR2 from the germline V gene are SGHTA and FQGNSA. CDR3 length: 17 amino acids. The CDR3 sequence is CASSFSRASSYNSPLHF. The CDR3 DNA is TGTGCCAGCAGCTTCAGCCGGGCTAGCTCCTATAATTCACCCCTCCACTTT.

The table lists this clone with a count of one. The J gene is TRBJ2-7, the V gene TRBV5-1; the D is unclear. CDR3 length equals 15 residues. Trimming stripped 0 bases from V and 0 bases from J, with 10 bases between. The germline V gene encodes CDR1 SGHRS and CDR2 YFSETQ. The CDR3 DNA is TGCGCCAGCAGCTTGGAGGGATTAAGCTCCTACGAGCAGTACTTC. This translates into CASSLEGLSSYEQYF.

Only a few counts were recorded for this clone. The chain employs TRBV30 and TRBJ2-7, with D perhaps matching TRBD1 (5 bases). This CDR3 spans 12 amino acids. Trimming stripped 4 bases from V and 6 bases from J, with 13 bases between. The germline gives CDR1 GTSNPN, CDR2 SVGIG (reference sequence). In DNA, the CDR3 is TGTGCCTGGACTGTAGGGGTAGGCGAGCAGTACTTC. Residues: CAWTVGVGEQYF.

The CDR3 DNA is TGCGCCAGCAGCCAAGTTTGGGGGCAGGGATATGGCTACACCTTC. Protein product: CASSQVWGQGYGYTF. V is TRBV4-1 and J is TRBJ1-2; D is possibly TRBD1 (6 bases). V lost 1 base and J lost 5, with 14 bases in between. Per the germline V gene, CDR1 is MGHRA and CDR2 is YSYEKL. This CDR3 region has 15 residues.

There are a few counts of this clone. The chain is built from TRBV28 and TRBJ1-2, with D possibly being TRBD1 (6 bases). The CDR3 is 13 residues long. Germline CDR1 MDHEN, CDR2 SYDVKM. Trimming took 8 bases from V and 4 from J, leaving 14 bases between them. CDR3 protein: CASGIRDIYGYTF. CDR3 coding DNA: TGTGCCAGCGGGATCCGGGACATCTATGGCTACACCTTC.

About this clone itself: The junction and the germline gene differ at one end; a read error may be behind it. The CDR3 nucleotides are TGCGCCAGCAGCCAAGGGACGCAGGGGGCAGGTGAGCAGTACTTC. Translation: CASSQGTQGAGEQYF. The genes are TRBV7-2 and TRBJ2-7; 8 bases fit TRBD1. This CDR3 contains 15 residues. Germline CDR1 and CDR2: SGHTA and FQGNSA.

This rearrangement joins TRBV29-1 to TRBJ2-3; tentative D call: TRBD1 (5 bases). Trimming took 2 bases from V and 2 from J, leaving 8 bases between them. The length of the CDR3 is 13 residues. Germline assignment: CDR1 SQVTM and CDR2 ANQGSEA. CDR3 residues: CSVEQGSTDTQYF. CDR3 nucleotides: TGCAGCGTTGAACAGGGATCCACAGATACGCAGTATTTT.

This sequence joins TRBV18 and TRBJ2-5, with D uncertain. Germline V CDR1 and CDR2: KGHSH, LQKENI. The germline V and J ends were trimmed by 0 bases and 5 bases, with 10 bases remaining between them. CDR3 length: 14 residues. The CDR3 is CASSPPINLETQYF. CDR3 coding DNA: TGTGCCAGCTCACCACCGATCAACCTGGAGACCCAGTACTTC.

This clone has only a few counts. This chain links TRBV5-1 with TRBJ2-5; D is uncertain. The CDR3 sequence is 15 residues long. Between the trimmed V and J ends, which lost 3 bases and 0 bases, there was a span of 12 bases. The germline V gene encodes CDR1 SGHRS and CDR2 YFSETQ. CDR3 coding DNA: TGCGCCAGCAGCTGGAGATCGACAAACCAAGAGACCCAGTACTTC. Residues: CASSWRSTNQETQYF.